What follows are 9 T cell receptor beta chains derived from one specimen sequenced in a study of shared clonotypes between healthy human individuals. Terminally differentiated effector memory CD45RA+ cells were excluded from the naive CD8 cells, which were CD45RO-negative and positively selected for CCR7. The protocol was immunoSEQ multiplex PCR, while the TCRdb copy is restricted to in-frame clones and leaves out a portion. Among more than 550,000 clones listed, 90% to 95% were seen once. Sequencing input: naive CD8+ T cells sorted from blood. Receptors originate from a man aged 25 to 45 in good health.

The chain links TRBV30 to TRBJ1-1; the D is unclear. Germline-derived CDR1 and CDR2 are GTSNPN and SVGIG (reference sequence). Trimming left V 0 bases short and J 0 bases short, with 8 bases between. The CDR3 totals 14 residues. CDR3 loop: CAWSVGSMNTEAFF. The CDR3 coding sequence is TGTGCCTGGAGTGTTGGGAGTATGAACACTGAAGCTTTCTTT.

V is TRBV27 and J is TRBJ2-3, with unresolved D. The CDR3 is 13 amino acids. Looked up from germline, CDR1 is MNHEY and CDR2 is SMNVEV (reference sequence). Between the trimmed V and J ends, which lost 6 bases and 1 base, there was a span of 8 bases. This chain's CDR3 is CASSGRRTDTQYF. As DNA, the CDR3 is TGTGCCAGCAGCGGGCGACGCACAGATACGCAGTATTTT.

The V call is TRBV7-9, the J call TRBJ2-1; 8 nucleotides align to TRBD2. From germline, CDR1 is SEHNR and CDR2 FQNEAQ (reference sequence). The CDR3 runs 17 residues. V shed 5 bases, J shed 0 bases, and the junction held 9 bases outside the gene matches. CDR3 loop: CASSPVASGRSYNEQFF. The CDR3 DNA sequence: TGTGCCAGCAGCCCAGTGGCTAGCGGGCGCTCCTACAATGAGCAGTTCTTC.

This chain links TRBV13 with TRBJ2-7; TRBD2 matches at 10 bases. V shed 0 bases, J shed 3 bases, and the junction held 5 bases outside the gene matches. Germline V gives CDR1 PRHDT, CDR2 FYEKMQ (reference sequence). The CDR3 contains 16 residues. CDR3 sequence: CASSLGLGLADYEQYF. The CDR3 coding sequence is TGTGCCAGCAGCTTAGGCCTCGGACTAGCGGACTACGAGCAGTACTTC.

This chain connects TRBV29-1 to TRBJ2-1; D is unresolved. The V end was cut by 2 bases, the J end by 1 base, with 3 bases between. Germline assignment: CDR1 SQVTM and CDR2 ANQGSEA. The CDR3 contains 12 residues. The CDR3 reads CSVEYSYNEQFF. For the CDR3, the DNA is TGCAGCGTTGAATATTCCTACAATGAGCAGTTCTTC.

The chain combines TRBV30 with TRBJ2-7; TRBD2 agrees at 9 bases. The V and J ends lost 6 bases and 2 bases, in that order; junction bases with no gene match: 5. The CDR3 sequence is 13 residues long. In germline, CDR1 is GTSNPN, CDR2 SVGIG (reference sequence). The CDR3 here is CACSGRRTYEQYF. The CDR3, as DNA: TGTGCCTGTAGCGGGAGAAGAACCTACGAGCAGTACTTC.

V is TRBV27 and J is TRBJ2-6; maybe TRBD2 (5 bases). Germline V gene lookup returns CDR1 MNHEY and CDR2 SMNVEV (reference sequence). The CDR3 length is 18 residues. V lost 4 bases and J 1 base, leaving 17 bases between the germline ends. Here the CDR3 DNA reads TGTGCCAGCAGTTCCCCAGTGAGGGCCGTTTCTGGGGCCAACGTCCTGACTTTC. It is translated as CASSSPVRAVSGANVLTF.

This clone was seen just once. The rearrangement uses TRBV7-9 and TRBJ2-6, with D unclear. The V and J ends lost 2 bases and 3 bases respectively, with 11 bases between them. CDR1 SEHNR and CDR2 FQNEAQ come from the germline V gene (reference sequence). The CDR3 contains 16 residues. CDR3 bases: TGTGCCAGCAGCTTAATTTCAGGTGGTGGGGCCAACGTCCTGACTTTC. It specifies CASSLISGGGANVLTF. The complete variable domain, with remaining parts taken from reference TRBV7-9 and TRBJ2-6, reads DTGVSQNPRHKITKRGQNVTFRCDPISEHNRLYWYRQTLGQGPEFLTYFQNEAQLEKSRLLSDRFSAERPKGSFSTLEIQRTEQGDSAMYLCASSLISGGGANVLTFGAGSRLTVL.

This clone was observed a handful of times. The V gene is TRBV7-9, the J gene TRBJ1-1; 12 bases are a match to TRBD1. The CDR3 is made up of 16 amino acids. Germline lookup yields CDR1 SEHNR and CDR2 FQNEAQ (reference sequence). Trimming took 5 bases from V and 5 from J; bases not matched to a gene: 9. In nucleotides, the CDR3 is TGTGCCAGCAGCGAACCGGGACAGGGGGCGTTGACTGAAGCTTTCTTT. It is translated as CASSEPGQGALTEAFF.